The 25 T cell receptor beta chains listed next were all sequenced from one sample in a study of CD8+ T cells in alopecia areata. It was cDNA, reverse transcribed from extracted RNA, that served as the sequencing template. Data came from immunoSEQ multiplex PCR; TCRdb stores just in-frame clones and leaves some out. The table shows fewer than 90,000 clones, with around 54% occurring only once. Material: NKG2D-high CD8+ T cells sorted from blood. The source of these receptors is a human donor with alopecia areata.

CDR3 DNA sequence: TGTGCCTGGCGTGGCGGGGGAAGTTACGAGCAGTACTTC. This gives the protein CAWRGGGSYEQYF. The V call is TRBV30, the J call TRBJ2-7; 7 bases match TRBD2. The CDR3 covers 13 residues. Germline lookup yields CDR1 GTSNPN and CDR2 SVGIG (reference sequence). V was clipped by 5 bases and J by 4 bases; unmatched bases: 8.

This clone was seen a handful of times. This chain connects TRBV29-1 to TRBJ2-7; no clear D gene. This CDR3 region has 16 residues. V lost 6 bases to trimming and J lost 0 bases, with 21 bases between them. The germline V gene has CDR1 SQVTM and CDR2 ANQGSEA. The CDR3 reads CSVQGILDAHSYEQYF. CDR3 in DNA: TGCAGCGTCCAAGGGATTTTAGATGCCCACTCCTACGAGCAGTACTTC.

The chain combines TRBV13 with TRBJ2-3, with D possibly being TRBD2 (6 bases). Germline lookup yields CDR1 PRHDT and CDR2 FYEKMQ (reference sequence). This CDR3 has 13 residues. V lost 7 bases and J lost 4, with 12 bases in between. The CDR3, as DNA: TGTGCCAGCACCGGAGGGATCTCAGATACGCAGTATTTT. It yields the protein CASTGGISDTQYF.

V is TRBV29-1 and J is TRBJ2-7; 8 bases are shared with TRBD1. CDR3 length: 13 residues. V was clipped by 2 bases and J by 3 bases; unmatched bases: 3. The V gene's germline CDR1 is SQVTM and CDR2 ANQGSEA. As DNA, the CDR3 is TGCAGCGTTGAATCAGGACAGGGCTACGAGCAGTACTTC. It encodes CSVESGQGYEQYF.

The chain links TRBV7-9 to TRBJ2-3, with 16 positions matching TRBD2. V was pared by 5 bases and J by 2 bases, with 7 bases of the junction left unmatched. From germline, CDR1 is SEHNR and CDR2 FQNEAQ (reference sequence). The CDR3 extends over 18 amino acids. The CDR3, as DNA: TGTGCCAGCAGCCCGGGGACTAGCGGGGGGGCCAACACAGATACGCAGTATTTT. Residues: CASSPGTSGGANTDTQYF. The whole variable domain, filled in from reference TRBV7-9 and TRBJ2-3, reads DTGVSQNPRHKITKRGQNVTFRCDPISEHNRLYWYRQTLGQGPEFLTYFQNEAQLEKSRLLSDRFSAERPKGSFSTLEIQRTEQGDSAMYLCASSPGTSGGANTDTQYFGPGTRLTVL.

Only a few counts were recorded for this clone. The chain couples TRBV15 to TRBJ2-7; D perhaps matches TRBD2 (5 bases). Germline V gene sequence: CDR1 LNHNV, CDR2 YYDKDF (reference sequence). With 0 bases removed from V and 2 bases from J, the gap between germline ends came to 8 bases. The CDR3 is 14 amino acids. This CDR3 reads CATSREKEAYEQYF. The CDR3 DNA reads TGTGCCACCAGCAGAGAAAAGGAGGCCTACGAGCAGTACTTC.

The chain has TRBV27 and TRBJ2-3, with a weak D call TRBD2 (5 bases). CDR1 and CDR2 from the germline V gene are MNHEY and SMNVEV (reference sequence). The CDR3 is 15 residues long. With 8 bases removed from V and 5 bases from J, the gap between germline ends came to 20 bases. CDR3 amino acids: CASYFSGLEGDTQYF. CDR3 DNA: TGTGCCAGCTATTTTTCCGGCCTTGAGGGAGATACGCAGTATTTT.

The CDR3 is CASSENSLAGVYEQYF. CDR3 nucleotides: TGTGCCAGCAGTGAAAACTCCCTAGCGGGGGTTTACGAGCAGTACTTC. The chain combines TRBV2 with TRBJ2-7, with 10 bases fitting TRBD2. The CDR3 runs 16 residues. Losses at the gene ends were 2 bases for V and 4 bases for J; bases not matched to a gene: 8. Germline loops: CDR1 SNHLY, CDR2 FYNNEI.

The V call is TRBV7-2, the J call TRBJ2-1; D is unresolved. Germline CDR1 reads SGHTA; CDR2 reads FQGNSA. The CDR3 has 15 amino acids. V gave up 5 bases and J gave up 2 bases, with 13 bases separating them. The CDR3 sequence is CASSLSGPPYNEQFF. CDR3 DNA sequence: TGTGCCAGCAGCCTATCCGGGCCACCCTACAATGAGCAGTTCTTC.

The V gene is TRBV29-1, the J gene TRBJ2-3, with 10 bases aligning to TRBD2. CDR3 length: 17 amino acids. Germline assignment: CDR1 SQVTM and CDR2 ANQGSEA. V lost 7 bases and J lost 0; bases outside the gene matches: 13. CDR3 bases: TGCAGCGGGACTTTAGCGGGGGGCCCGAACAGCACAGATACGCAGTATTTT. It is translated as CSGTLAGGPNSTDTQYF.

The J gene is TRBJ2-2, the V gene TRBV29-1; D is unresolved. CDR1 and CDR2 (germline): SQVTM, ANQGSEA. V shed 1 base and J shed 3 bases, with 6 bases lying between them. CDR3 length: 13 amino acids. CDR3: CSVEGFDTGELFF. CDR3 sequence (DNA): TGCAGCGTTGAAGGGTTTGACACCGGGGAGCTGTTTTTT.

V usage is TRBV29-1 and J usage is TRBJ2-1; weak D call: TRBD1 (6 bases). This CDR3 contains 14 residues. The V and J ends lost 7 bases and 5 bases respectively, with 18 bases between them. Germline CDR1 is SQVTM and CDR2 is ANQGSEA. The DNA of the CDR3 is TGCAGCGACCTGACAGGTAATCGGGACAATGAGCAGTTCTTC. Its translation: CSDLTGNRDNEQFF.

The chain carries TRBV5-6 and TRBJ2-3; D unclear. The V end lost 1 base, the J end lost 0 bases, and 6 bases lay between the germline ends. In germline, CDR1 is SGHDT, CDR2 YYEEEE. This CDR3 comprises 14 residues. The DNA for the CDR3 is TGTGCCAGCAGCTTGCCCAGTAGCACAGATACGCAGTATTTT. Translated, it gives CASSLPSSTDTQYF.

This clone has more than one count but fewer than ten. V usage is TRBV2 and J usage is TRBJ2-5, with D unclear. Germline V gene sequence: CDR1 SNHLY, CDR2 FYNNEI. This CDR3 has 15 amino acids. V lost 4 bases, J lost 1 base, and 13 bases lay in between. CDR3 coding DNA: TGTGCCAGCAGTGTTTACTATATAGTCCAAGAGACCCAGTACTTC. Its translation: CASSVYYIVQETQYF. Full variable domain (outside the CDR3, taken from reference TRBV2 and TRBJ2-5): EPEVTQTPSHQVTQMGQEVILRCVPISNHLYFYWYRQILGQKVEFLVSFYNNEISEKSEIFDDQFSVERPDGSNFTLKIRSTKLEDSAMYFCASSVYYIVQETQYFGPGTRLLVL.

This clone appeared a few times. The chain has TRBV28 and TRBJ1-5; tentatively, D is TRBD1 (6 bases). With 4 bases removed from V and 1 base from J, the gap between germline ends came to 14 bases. This CDR3 contains 16 residues. Germline CDR1 MDHEN, CDR2 SYDVKM. The CDR3 sequence is CASSSPTGFSNQPQHF. The CDR3 region has the DNA TGTGCCAGCAGTTCCCCGACAGGTTTCAGCAATCAGCCCCAGCATTTT.

The chain combines TRBV29-1 with TRBJ1-1; D gene unclear. V gave up 3 bases and J gave up 3 bases, with 14 bases separating them. This CDR3 region has 14 residues. The germline CDR1 and CDR2 sequences are SQVTM and ANQGSEA. CDR3 nucleotide sequence: TGCAGCGTTGAGTCCGACACCAGATACACTGAAGCTTTCTTT. This gives the protein CSVESDTRYTEAFF.

The gene calls are TRBV5-1 and TRBJ2-7; the match to TRBD2 covers 13 bases. The CDR3 is 15 residues long. V was pared by 2 bases and J by 6 bases, with 5 bases of the junction left unmatched. Germline values: CDR1 SGHRS, CDR2 YFSETQ. The CDR3 spells CASSFTSGGAGEQYF. The CDR3 DNA sequence: TGCGCCAGCAGCTTCACTAGCGGGGGGGCCGGCGAGCAGTACTTC.

The rearrangement links TRBV27 to TRBJ2-1; TRBD2 aligns across 11 bases. Germline V gene lookup returns CDR1 MNHEY and CDR2 SMNVEV (reference sequence). Trimming at V came to 3 bases and at J to 4 bases, leaving 2 bases not matched to a gene. This CDR3 has 15 amino acids. The CDR3 nucleotides are TGTGCCAGCAGTTTTCGACTAGCGGGGTACAATGAGCAGTTCTTC. Amino acid sequence: CASSFRLAGYNEQFF.

The V call is TRBV7-2, the J call TRBJ1-1; D uncertain. Germline values: CDR1 SGHTA, CDR2 FQGNSA. This CDR3 has 13 residues. V was trimmed by 7 bases and J by 5 bases, leaving 14 bases between them. The CDR3 DNA is TGTGCCAGCAACGAAGTGACGGGAACTGAAGCTTTCTTT. The encoded protein is CASNEVTGTEAFF.

This chain connects TRBV9 to TRBJ2-7, with D possibly TRBD2 on 5 matching bases. The CDR3 spans 14 residues. V was shortened by 0 bases and J by 6 bases, with 13 bases between the two germline ends. Germline V gene lookup returns CDR1 SGDLS and CDR2 YYNGEE. The CDR3 DNA is TGTGCCAGCAGCGTAGCAAGACTACCCTCCGAGCAGTACTTC. Its protein product is CASSVARLPSEQYF. Full variable domain (rest looked up from reference TRBV9 and TRBJ2-7): DSGVTQTPKHLITATGQRVTLRCSPRSGDLSVYWYQQSLDQGLQFLIQYYNGEERAKGNILERFSAQQFPDLHSELNLSSLELGDSALYFCASSVARLPSEQYFGPGTRLTVT.

This sequence joins TRBV4-1 and TRBJ2-3; perhaps TRBD2 as D (6 bases). The germline V gene has CDR1 MGHRA and CDR2 YSYEKL. This CDR3 has 15 amino acids. V dropped 2 bases and J dropped 6 bases, with 15 bases sitting between them. As DNA, the CDR3 is TGCGCCAGCAGCCAAAGACCTGGGGAGGAGGATACGCAGTATTTT. It codes for CASSQRPGEEDTQYF.

In this sample, this clone turned up a few times. The V call is TRBV29-1, the J call TRBJ2-5; tentative D call: TRBD2 (7 bases). This CDR3 comprises 15 residues. CDR1 and CDR2 from the germline V gene are SQVTM and ANQGSEA. Trimming pared 4 bases from V and 2 bases from J, leaving 17 bases between. CDR3 sequence: CSVGDNRDYQETQYF. DNA of the CDR3: TGCAGCGTTGGGGACAACCGGGACTATCAAGAGACCCAGTACTTC.

In this sample, this clone turned up a few times. The CDR3 spells CASSPPQGNEQFF. CDR3 nucleotides: TGTGCCAGCAGCCCCCCCCAGGGGAATGAGCAGTTCTTC. The chain employs TRBV28 and TRBJ2-1; weak D call: TRBD1 (6 bases). V was cut by 6 bases and J by 7 bases, with 13 bases left in between. The CDR3 consists of 13 residues. Germline values: CDR1 MDHEN, CDR2 SYDVKM.

This chain connects TRBV28 to TRBJ2-1; the D is unclear. The CDR3 runs 11 residues. The V end lost 3 bases, the J end lost 4 bases, and 1 base lay between the germline ends. The germline V gene has CDR1 MDHEN and CDR2 SYDVKM. CDR3 residues: CASSFYNEQFF. CDR3 coding DNA: TGTGCCAGCAGTTTTTACAATGAGCAGTTCTTC.

In its sample, this clone was seen a few times. V gene TRBV29-1 combines with J gene TRBJ2-3; TRBD2 is a possible D gene (7 bases). The germline gives CDR1 SQVTM, CDR2 ANQGSEA. The CDR3 has 15 residues. V was clipped by 5 bases and J by 3 bases, with 18 bases between them. This CDR3 is CSVISGGLLTDTQYF. CDR3 DNA: TGCAGCGTTATTTCGGGGGGCCTCCTGACAGATACGCAGTATTTT.